A single sample is the source of the 20 T cell receptor beta chains below, sequenced in a study of cytomegalovirus exposure and HLA in healthy donors. Primers included in the PCR were 60 Vbeta and 13 Jbeta primers. The table came from immunoSEQ multiplex PCR; TCRdb's copy has only in-frame clones and leaves some out. The profile shows approximately 170,000 clones, roughly four fifths of them singletons. Material: PBMCs. The receptors come from a man aged 45-65 years in good health and CMV-seropositive.

V usage is TRBV6-6 and J usage is TRBJ1-1, with D possibly matching TRBD1 (5 bases). The CDR3 loop spans 13 amino acids. V dropped 10 bases and J dropped 3 bases, with 15 bases sitting between them. CDR1 MNHNY and CDR2 SVGAGI come from the germline V gene (reference sequence). The DNA of the CDR3 is TGTGCCACCTCACGGGGGGGGGACACTGAAGCTTTCTTT. It codes for CATSRGGDTEAFF.

The V gene is TRBV7-8, the J gene TRBJ2-7, with TRBD1 as a possible D gene (5 bases). The germline gives CDR1 SGHVS, CDR2 FQNEAQ. Trimming pared 5 bases from V and 6 bases from J, leaving 26 bases between. This CDR3 comprises 17 residues. In DNA form, the CDR3 reads TGTGCCAGCAGCGCAACCGGCGGTATGGGGCGGTCACTCGAGCAGTACTTC. Its protein product is CASSATGGMGRSLEQYF. Full variable domain (rest looked up from reference TRBV7-8 and TRBJ2-7): GAGVSQSPRYKVAKRGQDVALRCDPISGHVSLFWYQQALGQGPEFLTYFQNEAQLDKSGLPSDRFFAERPEGSVSTLKIQRTQQEDSAVYLCASSATGGMGRSLEQYFGPGTRLTVT.

The chain links TRBV12-1 to TRBJ1-1; the table gives TRBD1 as D, unverified against the DNA. TRBV12-1 is termed a pseudogene. The CDR3 contains 19 residues. The CDR3 region is CASSPRPSGTGGLNTEAFF. CDR3 nucleotides: TGTGCCAGCAGCCCCCGACCTTCCGGGACAGGGGGCTTGAACACTGAAGCTTTCTTT.

The chain links TRBV19 to TRBJ1-2; weak D call: TRBD1 (6 bases). Germline values: CDR1 LNHDA, CDR2 SQIVND (reference sequence). Trimming left V 5 bases short and J 5 bases short, with 12 bases between. CDR3 length: 13 residues. CDR3 coding DNA: TGTGCCAGTAGTTCTCGGGACAATTATGGCTACACCTTC. This codes for CASSSRDNYGYTF.

This clone was detected only a few times. J is TRBJ2-6 and V is TRBV7-2, with D hard to call. The germline V gene encodes CDR1 SGHTA and CDR2 FQGNSA. V was cut by 5 bases and J by 0 bases, with 8 bases left in between. This CDR3 contains 15 residues. In DNA, the CDR3 is TGTGCCAGCAGCCCCCGTCGCTCTGGGGCCAACGTCCTGACTTTC. Its translation is CASSPRRSGANVLTF.

The V and J genes are TRBV25-1 and TRBJ2-5, with 7 bases that match TRBD2. This CDR3 region has 14 residues. Germline CDR1 and CDR2: MGHDK and SYGVNS. V was clipped by 1 base and J by 7 bases; unmatched bases: 6. The chain's CDR3 is CASSELGGGGTQYF. CDR3 DNA sequence: TGTGCCAGCAGTGAATTGGGGGGGGGAGGGACCCAGTACTTC.

This clone has more than one count but fewer than ten. The V call is TRBV2, the J call TRBJ1-6; 7 nucleotides line up with TRBD1. Losses at the gene ends were 5 bases for V and 12 bases for J; bases not matched to a gene: 10. CDR1 is SNHLY, CDR2 FYNNEI, per germline. CDR3 length: 14 amino acids. The CDR3 coding sequence is TGTGCCAGCAGTCCCGGGACAGTTCGTGTACCCCTCCACTTT. Its translation is CASSPGTVRVPLHF.

This chain joins TRBV28 and TRBJ2-3, with TRBD2 matching 14 bases. With 5 bases clipped from V and 7 bases from J, the junction kept 8 bases outside the gene matches. Germline V gene data show CDR1 as MDHEN and CDR2 as SYDVKM. The length of the CDR3 is 16 residues. CDR3 protein: CASSGTGTSGRNTQYF. The CDR3 bases are TGTGCCAGCAGTGGTACCGGGACTAGCGGGAGAAATACGCAGTATTTT.

This chain links TRBV2 with TRBJ2-1; 9 bases map to TRBD1. The CDR3 consists of 15 residues. V shed 6 bases and J 1 base; nucleotides not matched to a gene: 4. From germline, CDR1 is SNHLY and CDR2 FYNNEI. CDR3 DNA: TGTGCCAGCAGATATGGGACAGGGTCCTACAATGAGCAGTTCTTC. Protein sequence: CASRYGTGSYNEQFF.

CDR3 coding DNA: TGCGCCAGCAGCTTGGGGGTCCAGGGTAATTCACCCCTCCACTTT. Amino acid sequence: CASSLGVQGNSPLHF. This sequence joins TRBV5-1 and TRBJ1-6, with D maybe TRBD1 (5 bases). The V gene lost 0 bases and the J gene lost 6 bases, with 10 bases spanning the gap. The CDR3 is 15 amino acids. CDR1 and CDR2 (germline): SGHRS, YFSETQ.

In this sample, this clone turned up a few times. The chain couples TRBV6-6 to TRBJ2-3, with 7 bases lining up with TRBD1. The CDR3 has 15 residues. Looked up from germline, CDR1 is MNHNY and CDR2 is SVGAGI (reference sequence). Losses at the gene ends were 5 bases for V and 0 bases for J; bases not matched to a gene: 5. The CDR3 nucleotides read TGTGCCAGCAGTGGAGGACAGGTTAGCACAGATACGCAGTATTTT. Translated, it gives CASSGGQVSTDTQYF.

The CDR3 DNA reads as TGTGCCACCAGCAGACTTGGGACAGGTGAAGCTTTCTTT. Protein sequence: CATSRLGTGEAFF. The chain joins TRBV15 to TRBJ1-1; 8 bases map to TRBD1. There are 13 residues in the CDR3. Germline V gives CDR1 LNHNV, CDR2 YYDKDF (reference sequence). V lost 2 bases and J lost 7; bases outside the gene matches: 3. The full variable domain, rest sourced from reference TRBV15 and TRBJ1-1, is DAMVIQNPRYQVTQFGKPVTLSCSQTLNHNVMYWYQQKSSQAPKLLFHYYDKDFNNEADTPDNFQSRRPNTSFCFLDIRSPGLGDTAMYLCATSRLGTGEAFFGQGTRLTVV.

This clone was counted a few times. The chain uses TRBV7-2 and TRBJ2-2, with TRBD2 as a possible D gene (5 bases). This CDR3 spans 14 amino acids. Per the germline V gene, CDR1 is SGHTA and CDR2 is FQGNSA. The V gene lost 8 bases and the J gene lost 8 bases, with 18 bases spanning the gap. CDR3 amino acids: CASGHSVRQGELFF. The CDR3 bases are TGTGCCAGCGGCCATAGCGTGAGACAAGGGGAGCTGTTTTTT.

The chain has TRBV13 and TRBJ1-2; D is possibly TRBD1 (6 bases). The CDR3 is made up of 14 amino acids. CDR1 is PRHDT and CDR2 is FYEKMQ in the germline V gene (reference sequence). Trimming cost V 5 bases and J 1 base, with 11 bases left between them. CDR3 in amino acids: CASSPSQGNYGYTF. CDR3 DNA sequence: TGTGCCAGCAGCCCATCACAGGGTAACTATGGCTACACCTTC.

J is TRBJ2-7 and V is TRBV20-1; D may be TRBD2 (5 bases). The germline V and J ends were trimmed by 3 bases and 7 bases, with 10 bases remaining between them. The CDR3 consists of 11 residues. Germline CDR1 is DFQATT and CDR2 is SNEGSKA (reference sequence). The CDR3 nucleotides are TGCAGTGCTAGGTACCCGGGAGAGCAGTACTTC. Translation: CSARYPGEQYF.

This chain joins TRBV7-6 and TRBJ1-2; D gene unclear. Trimming cost V 0 bases and J 8 bases, with 16 bases left between them. CDR3 length: 15 residues. Germline values: CDR1 SGHVS, CDR2 FNYEAQ. The CDR3 protein is CASSLALGPGGGYTF. DNA of the CDR3: TGTGCCAGCAGCTTAGCGTTGGGCCCAGGTGGGGGCTACACCTTC.

The rearrangement links TRBV7-3 to TRBJ2-2, with 7 bases aligning to TRBD1. V shed 5 bases, J shed 4 bases, and the junction held 10 bases outside the gene matches. The CDR3 sequence is 16 residues long. Germline V gene lookup returns CDR1 SGHTA and CDR2 FQGTGA. The DNA for the CDR3 is TGTGCCAGCAGCCATACCACAGGGGCGAGCACCGGGGAGCTGTTTTTT. It translates to CASSHTTGASTGELFF.

V gene TRBV27 combines with J gene TRBJ1-3; a possible D gene is TRBD1 (6 bases). The CDR3 contains 13 residues. Germline CDR1 and CDR2: MNHEY and SMNVEV (reference sequence). V was pared by 6 bases and J by 0 bases, with 6 bases between. Written as DNA, the CDR3 is TGTGCCAGCAGACAGGGCTCTGGAAACACCATATATTTT. Translating it yields CASRQGSGNTIYF.

This clone was picked up a small number of times. An end of the junction differs from the germline gene, which may be a read error. J is TRBJ1-5 and V is TRBV7-9; 9 bases align to TRBD1. Germline V gene data show CDR1 as SEHNR and CDR2 as FQNEAQ (reference sequence). The CDR3 covers 15 residues. This chain's CDR3 is CSSSSTGQGRQPQHF. DNA of the CDR3: TGTTCCAGCAGCTCCACCGGACAGGGGAGACAGCCCCAGCATTTT.

This clone was detected a few times. V is TRBV6-5 and J is TRBJ2-1; a possible D gene is TRBD2 (6 bases). Germline V CDR1 and CDR2: MNHEY, SVGAGI. Trimming stripped 6 bases from V and 8 bases from J, with 17 bases between. The CDR3 is 14 residues long. CDR3 protein: CASRPGLSRDEQFF. The CDR3 DNA sequence: TGTGCCAGCAGACCTGGACTATCTCGAGATGAGCAGTTCTTC.